This paragraph covers one TCR beta chain sequence. V lost 0 bases, J lost 4 bases, and 19 bases lay in between. In germline, CDR1 is SGHRS, CDR2 YFSETQ. The CDR3 loop spans 17 amino acids. These data are taken from a study of shared clonotypes between healthy human individuals. Study information: With ages of 18 to 49, the donors were a couple of women and three men.

The naive CD8 fraction comprised CD45RO-negative cells positively selected for CCR7 and excluded terminally differentiated effector memory CD45RA+ cells. Profiling relied on immunoSEQ multiplex PCR, and the TCRdb table lists in-frame clones only, not all of them. The profile shows some 2 million clones, approximately 94% of them singletons. The sequence came from a man between 18 and 29 years old in good health. Input material: naive CD8+ T cells sorted from blood. The gene calls are TRBV5-1 and TRBJ1-1, with D possibly being TRBD1 (5 bases). CDR3 amino acids: CASSLEGILGVITEAFF. As DNA, the CDR3 is TGCGCCAGCAGCTTGGAGGGGATACTCGGGGTGATCACTGAAGCTTTCTTT.